This TCR beta chain was recovered during a study of breast tumors, draining lymph nodes, adjacent tissues. CDR3 length: 11 residues. Deletions cut 3 bases from V and 9 bases from J, with 6 bases between. Each CDR3 protein gets one entry after TCRdb re-called the multiplex PCR reads with MiXCR. This table holds 65,000 to 80,000 distinct CDR3 sequences, roughly a fifth found once. Axillary draining lymph nodes of breast cancer patients supplied the node samples. General observations from the study: That most tumor T cells come from lymph nodes remained unproven.

This clonotype was seen repeatedly, ten times or more. Antigen specificity is unknown. J is TRBJ1-5 and V is TRBV12-3 or TRBV12-4; D call uncertain. Sequencing used axillary lymph node tissue. The sequence came from a female donor with breast cancer. Some clones in this sample may be carry-over from other donors' samples. The chain's CDR3 is CASSFRGPQHF. CDR3 nucleotides: TGTGCCAGCAGTTTCCGGGGGCCCCAGCATTTT.